This is a list of T cell receptor beta chains from one sample in a study of OX40 agonist ivuxolimab in advanced cancers. Produced via immunoSEQ multiplex PCR; TCRdb's table is partial and in-frame only. The table has 15,000 to 20,000 clones, approximately 83% seen once. Sequencing was performed on CD4+ or CD8+ T cells sorted from blood, taken in a trial of the OX40 agonist ivuxolimab. These receptors came from an adult with an advanced solid tumor such as melanoma, head and neck, liver or kidney cancer. CDR3s include the opening cysteine and the closing phenylalanine or tryptophan. A D gene is named only where the DNA matches it firmly. Some rows mark clone size as missing; the rest say once, few, many or name a class of expanded clone.

v_gene	j_gene	d_gene	abundance	CDR3aa	CDR3nt
TRBV10-1	TRBJ2-7	-	-	CASSEARGYEQYF	TGCGCCAGCAGTGAGGCCAGGGGCTACGAGCAGTACTTC
TRBV5-1	TRBJ2-6	-	-	CASSLDGQSGANVLTF	TGCGCCAGCAGCTTGGACGGTCAATCGGGGGCCAACGTCCTGACTTTC
TRBV7-2	TRBJ1-5	TRBD1	few	CASSRTGDDQPQHF	TGTGCCAGCAGCCGGACAGGGGACGATCAGCCCCAGCATTTT
TRBV9	TRBJ1-1	TRBD1	-	CASSGRQGSEAFF	TGTGCCAGCAGCGGCCGACAGGGGTCTGAAGCTTTCTTT
TRBV7-2	TRBJ1-2	-	-	CASRGYGGKDGYTF	TGTGCCAGCAGGGGGTACGGGGGCAAGGATGGCTACACCTTC
TRBV18	TRBJ2-3	TRBD2	-	CASSSPTSGLSTDTQYF	TGTGCCAGCTCATCACCCACTAGCGGACTCAGCACAGATACGCAGTATTTT
TRBV5-4	TRBJ2-7	-	-	CASSYLTGYEQYF	TGTGCCAGCAGCTATTTAACAGGGTACGAGCAGTACTTC
TRBV28	TRBJ2-7	-	-	CASRAIPYEQYF	TGTGCCAGCCGTGCCATCCCTTACGAGCAGTACTTC
TRBV5-1	TRBJ2-6	-	-	CASKLQSSGANVLTF	TGCGCCAGCAAACTACAGAGCTCTGGGGCCAACGTCCTGACTTTC
TRBV7-3	TRBJ1-2	-	-	CASSPGRVYGYTF	TGTGCCAGCAGCCCCGGACGGGTCTATGGCTACACCTTC
TRBV5-6	TRBJ1-3	-	-	CASSLGGAGNTIYF	TGTGCCAGCAGCTTGGGAGGGGCTGGAAACACCATATATTTT
TRBV5-8	TRBJ1-4	-	-	CASSGRTTPREKLFF	TGTGCCAGCAGCGGCAGGACAACACCCCGTGAAAAACTGTTTTTT
TRBV6-6	TRBJ2-1	TRBD2	once	CASRAGTSPHNEQFF	TGTGCCAGCAGGGCCGGGACTAGCCCTCACAATGAGCAGTTCTTC
TRBV30	TRBJ1-1	TRBD1	-	CAWSGRTGEKAFF	TGTGCCTGGAGTGGGAGGACAGGCGAAAAAGCTTTCTTT
TRBV6-6	TRBJ2-7	TRBD1	-	CASRDGTASYEQYF	TGTGCCAGCAGGGACGGGACAGCTTCCTACGAGCAGTACTTC
TRBV28	TRBJ2-7	-	few	CASSLAGRKDYEQYF	TGTGCCAGCAGTTTAGCAGGGAGAAAAGACTACGAGCAGTACTTC
TRBV7-2	TRBJ2-5	TRBD2	few	CASSLAPSGGGQETQYF	TGTGCCAGCAGCTTAGCGCCTAGCGGGGGGGGCCAAGAGACCCAGTACTTC
TRBV27	TRBJ2-1	-	-	CASIRERDNEQFF	TGTGCCAGCATCCGAGAGCGCGACAATGAGCAGTTCTTC
TRBV19	TRBJ2-3	-	-	CASSIGRSTDTQYF	TGTGCCAGTAGTATAGGAAGGAGCACAGATACGCAGTATTTT
TRBV18	TRBJ2-5	-	-	CASSPPGRLFQETQYF	TGTGCCAGCTCACCACCGGGACGGCTTTTCCAAGAGACCCAGTACTTC
TRBV28	TRBJ1-1	-	-	CASSLVRRFAFF	TGTGCCAGCAGTTTAGTTAGGAGATTTGCTTTCTTT